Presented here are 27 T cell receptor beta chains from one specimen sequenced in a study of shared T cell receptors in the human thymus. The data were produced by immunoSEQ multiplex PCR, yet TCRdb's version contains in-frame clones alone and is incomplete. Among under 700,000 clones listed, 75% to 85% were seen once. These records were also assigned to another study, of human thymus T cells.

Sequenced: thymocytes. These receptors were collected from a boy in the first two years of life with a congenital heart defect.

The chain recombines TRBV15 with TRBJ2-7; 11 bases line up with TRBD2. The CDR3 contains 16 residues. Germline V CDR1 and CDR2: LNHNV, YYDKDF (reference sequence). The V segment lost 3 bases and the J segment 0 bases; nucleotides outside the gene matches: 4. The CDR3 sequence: CATSRSGLADSYEQYF. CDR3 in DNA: TGTGCCACCAGCAGGTCGGGACTAGCGGACTCCTACGAGCAGTACTTC.

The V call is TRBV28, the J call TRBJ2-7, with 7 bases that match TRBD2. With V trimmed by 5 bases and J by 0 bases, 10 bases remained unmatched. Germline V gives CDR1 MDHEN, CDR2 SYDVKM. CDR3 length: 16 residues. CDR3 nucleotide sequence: TGTGCCAGCAGTCCCCGGACTGGCGGGAGCTCCTACGAGCAGTACTTC. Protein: CASSPRTGGSSYEQYF. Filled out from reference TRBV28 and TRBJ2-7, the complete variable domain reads DVKVTQSSRYLVKRTGEKVFLECVQDMDHENMFWYRQDPGLGLRLIYFSYDVKMKEKGDIPEGYSVSREKKERFSLILESASTNQTSMYLCASSPRTGGSSYEQYFGPGTRLTVT.

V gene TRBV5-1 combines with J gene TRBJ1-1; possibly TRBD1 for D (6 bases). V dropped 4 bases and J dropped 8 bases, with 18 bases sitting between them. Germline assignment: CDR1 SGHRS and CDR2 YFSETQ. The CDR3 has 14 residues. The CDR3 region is CASSNGPPGQEAFF. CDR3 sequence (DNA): TGCGCCAGCAGCAATGGCCCCCCTGGACAGGAAGCTTTCTTT. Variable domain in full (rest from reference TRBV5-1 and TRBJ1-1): KAGVTQTPRYLIKTRGQQVTLSCSPISGHRSVSWYQQTPGQGLQFLFEYFSETQRNKGNFPGRFSGRQFSNSRSEMNVSTLELGDSALYLCASSNGPPGQEAFFGQGTRLTVV.

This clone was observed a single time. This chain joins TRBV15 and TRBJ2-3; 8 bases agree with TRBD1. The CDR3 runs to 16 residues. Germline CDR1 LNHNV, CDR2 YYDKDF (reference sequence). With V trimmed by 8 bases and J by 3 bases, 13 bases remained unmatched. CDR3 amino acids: CATACGQGMATDTQYF. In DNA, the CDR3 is TGTGCCACCGCGTGCGGACAGGGAATGGCGACAGATACGCAGTATTTT.

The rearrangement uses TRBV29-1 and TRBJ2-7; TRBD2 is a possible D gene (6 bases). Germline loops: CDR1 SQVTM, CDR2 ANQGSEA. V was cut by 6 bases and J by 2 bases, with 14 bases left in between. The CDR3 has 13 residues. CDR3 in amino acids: CSVGGTTTYEQYF. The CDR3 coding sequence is TGCAGCGTCGGAGGGACCACCACCTACGAGCAGTACTTC.

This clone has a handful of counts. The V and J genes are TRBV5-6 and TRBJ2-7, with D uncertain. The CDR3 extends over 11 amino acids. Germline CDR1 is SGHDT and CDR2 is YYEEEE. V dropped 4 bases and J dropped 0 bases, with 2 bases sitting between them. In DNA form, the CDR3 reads TGTGCCAGCAGCCACTCCTACGAGCAGTACTTC. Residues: CASSHSYEQYF.

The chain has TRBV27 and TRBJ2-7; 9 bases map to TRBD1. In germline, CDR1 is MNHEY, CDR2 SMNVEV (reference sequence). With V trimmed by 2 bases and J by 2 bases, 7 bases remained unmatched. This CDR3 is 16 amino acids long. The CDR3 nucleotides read TGTGCCAGCAGTTTAGCCGGGACAGGGTTTACCTACGAGCAGTACTTC. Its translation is CASSLAGTGFTYEQYF.

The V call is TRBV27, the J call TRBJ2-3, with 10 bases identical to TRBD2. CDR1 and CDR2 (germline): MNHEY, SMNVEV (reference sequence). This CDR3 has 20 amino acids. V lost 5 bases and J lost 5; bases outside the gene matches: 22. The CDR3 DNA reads TGTGCCAGCAGTGTCCTTCCCCTACTTGAGCGGGAGGGCCGTGTAGATACGCAGTATTTT. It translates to CASSVLPLLEREGRVDTQYF.

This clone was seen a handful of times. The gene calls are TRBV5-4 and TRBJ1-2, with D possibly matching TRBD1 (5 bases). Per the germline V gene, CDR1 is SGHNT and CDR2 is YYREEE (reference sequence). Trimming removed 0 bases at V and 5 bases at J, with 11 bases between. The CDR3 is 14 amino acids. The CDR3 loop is CASSLAETDYGYTF. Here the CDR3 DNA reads TGTGCCAGCAGCTTGGCCGAGACAGATTATGGCTACACCTTC. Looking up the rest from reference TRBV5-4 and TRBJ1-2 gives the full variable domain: ETGVTQSPTHLIKTRGQQVTLRCSSQSGHNTVSWYQQALGQGPQFIFQYYREEENGRGNFPPRFSGLQFPNYSSELNVNALELDDSALYLCASSLAETDYGYTFGSGTRLTVV.

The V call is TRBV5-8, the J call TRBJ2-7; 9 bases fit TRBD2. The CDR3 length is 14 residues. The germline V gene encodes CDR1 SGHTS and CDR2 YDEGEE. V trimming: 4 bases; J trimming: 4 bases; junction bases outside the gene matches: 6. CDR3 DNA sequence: TGTGCCAGCAGCCCGGGACTAGCTGGGTACGAGCAGTACTTC. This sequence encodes CASSPGLAGYEQYF.

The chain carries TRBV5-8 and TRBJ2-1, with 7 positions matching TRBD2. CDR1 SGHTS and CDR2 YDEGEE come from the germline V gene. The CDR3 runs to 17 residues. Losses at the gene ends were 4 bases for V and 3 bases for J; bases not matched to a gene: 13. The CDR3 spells CASSRPQLKRGYNEQFF. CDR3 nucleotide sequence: TGTGCCAGCAGCCGACCCCAACTAAAGCGGGGCTACAATGAGCAGTTCTTC.

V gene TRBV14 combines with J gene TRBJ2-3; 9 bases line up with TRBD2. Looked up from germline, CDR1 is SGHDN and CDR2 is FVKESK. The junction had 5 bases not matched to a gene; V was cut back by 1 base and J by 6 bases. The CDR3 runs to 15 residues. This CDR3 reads CASSQGLAGADTQYF. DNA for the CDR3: TGTGCCAGCAGCCAAGGATTAGCGGGAGCGGATACGCAGTATTTT. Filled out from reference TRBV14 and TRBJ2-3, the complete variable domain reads EAGVTQFPSHSVIEKGQTVTLRCDPISGHDNLYWYRRVMGKEIKFLLHFVKESKQDESGMPNNRFLAERTGGTYSTLKVQPAELEDSGVYFCASSQGLAGADTQYFGPGTRLTVL.

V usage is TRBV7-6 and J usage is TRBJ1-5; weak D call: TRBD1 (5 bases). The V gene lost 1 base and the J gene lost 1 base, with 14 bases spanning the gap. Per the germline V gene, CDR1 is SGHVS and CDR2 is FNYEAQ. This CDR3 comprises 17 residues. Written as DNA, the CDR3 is TGTGCCAGCAGCTTAGAAAGGGGCGAAAAAAGCAATCAGCCCCAGCATTTT. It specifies CASSLERGEKSNQPQHF.

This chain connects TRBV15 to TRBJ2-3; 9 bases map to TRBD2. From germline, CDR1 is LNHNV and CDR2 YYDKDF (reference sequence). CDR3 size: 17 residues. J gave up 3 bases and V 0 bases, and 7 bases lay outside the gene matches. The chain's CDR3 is CATSRDRVAGGTDTQYF. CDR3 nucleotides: TGTGCCACCAGCAGAGATCGAGTGGCGGGAGGGACAGATACGCAGTATTTT.

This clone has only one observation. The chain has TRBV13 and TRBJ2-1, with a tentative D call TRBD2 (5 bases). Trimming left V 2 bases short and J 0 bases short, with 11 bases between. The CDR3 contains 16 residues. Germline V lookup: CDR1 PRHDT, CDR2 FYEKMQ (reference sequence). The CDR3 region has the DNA TGTGCCAGCAGCTTATGGGAGCGATACTCCTACAATGAGCAGTTCTTC. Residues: CASSLWERYSYNEQFF.

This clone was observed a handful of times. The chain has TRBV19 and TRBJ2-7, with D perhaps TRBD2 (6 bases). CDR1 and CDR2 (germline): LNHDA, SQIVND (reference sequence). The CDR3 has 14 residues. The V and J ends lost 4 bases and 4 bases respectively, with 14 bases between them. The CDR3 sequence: CASSRLEDPYEQYF. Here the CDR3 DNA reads TGTGCCAGTAGTAGACTAGAGGACCCTTACGAGCAGTACTTC.

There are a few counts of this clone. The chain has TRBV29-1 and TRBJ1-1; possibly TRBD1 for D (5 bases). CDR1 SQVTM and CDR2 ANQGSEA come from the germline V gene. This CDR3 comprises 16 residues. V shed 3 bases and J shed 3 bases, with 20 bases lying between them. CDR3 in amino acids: CSVDRGCRGEDTEAFF. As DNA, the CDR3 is TGCAGCGTTGATCGGGGGTGTAGGGGCGAGGACACTGAAGCTTTCTTT.

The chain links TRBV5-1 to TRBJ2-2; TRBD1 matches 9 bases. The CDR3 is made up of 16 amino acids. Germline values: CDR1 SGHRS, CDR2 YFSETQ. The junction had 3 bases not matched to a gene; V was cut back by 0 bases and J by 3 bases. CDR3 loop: CASSLGGQGYTGELFF. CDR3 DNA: TGCGCCAGCAGCTTGGGGGGACAGGGCTACACCGGGGAGCTGTTTTTT.

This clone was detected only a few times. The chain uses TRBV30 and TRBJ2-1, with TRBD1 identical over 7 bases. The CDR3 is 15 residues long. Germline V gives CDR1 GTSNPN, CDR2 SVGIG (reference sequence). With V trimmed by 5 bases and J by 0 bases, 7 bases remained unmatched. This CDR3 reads CAWDSRDSSYNEQFF. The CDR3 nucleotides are TGTGCCTGGGACTCCCGGGACAGCTCCTACAATGAGCAGTTCTTC.

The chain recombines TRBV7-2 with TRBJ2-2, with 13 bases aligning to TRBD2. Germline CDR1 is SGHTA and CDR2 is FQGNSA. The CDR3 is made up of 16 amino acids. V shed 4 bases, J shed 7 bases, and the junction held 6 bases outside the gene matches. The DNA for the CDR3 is TGTGCCAGCAGCTACGGACTAGCGGGAGCGGTCGGGGAGCTGTTTTTT. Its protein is CASSYGLAGAVGELFF.

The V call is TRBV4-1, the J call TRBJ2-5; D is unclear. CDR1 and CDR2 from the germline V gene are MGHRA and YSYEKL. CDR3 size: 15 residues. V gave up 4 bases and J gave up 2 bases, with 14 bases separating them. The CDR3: CASSLKAQKQETQYF. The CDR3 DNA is TGCGCCAGCAGCCTAAAGGCACAGAAACAAGAGACCCAGTACTTC.

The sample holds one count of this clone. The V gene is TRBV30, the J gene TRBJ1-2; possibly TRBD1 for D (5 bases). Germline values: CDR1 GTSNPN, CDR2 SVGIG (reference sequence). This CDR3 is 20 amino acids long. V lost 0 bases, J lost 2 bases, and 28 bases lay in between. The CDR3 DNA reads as TGTGCCTGGAGTGTACTAAGGGGCCCCCGACGACGATTATCCAACTATGGCTACACCTTC. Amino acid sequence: CAWSVLRGPRRRLSNYGYTF.

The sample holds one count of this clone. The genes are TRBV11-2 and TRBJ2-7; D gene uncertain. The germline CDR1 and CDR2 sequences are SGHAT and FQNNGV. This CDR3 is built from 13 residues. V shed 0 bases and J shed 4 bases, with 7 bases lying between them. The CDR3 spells CASSLDRRYEQYF. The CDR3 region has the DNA TGTGCCAGCAGCTTAGATCGGCGGTACGAGCAGTACTTC.

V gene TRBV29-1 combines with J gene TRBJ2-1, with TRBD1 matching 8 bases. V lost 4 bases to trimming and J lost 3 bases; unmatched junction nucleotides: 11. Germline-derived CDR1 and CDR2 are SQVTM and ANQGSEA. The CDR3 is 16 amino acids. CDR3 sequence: CSVGGPSGQGYNEQFF. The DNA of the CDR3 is TGCAGCGTTGGAGGCCCCTCTGGACAGGGCTACAATGAGCAGTTCTTC.

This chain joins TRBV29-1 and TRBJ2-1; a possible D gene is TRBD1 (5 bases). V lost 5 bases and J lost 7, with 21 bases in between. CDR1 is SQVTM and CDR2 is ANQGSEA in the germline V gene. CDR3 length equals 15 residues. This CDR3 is CSVSPRHRIQNEQFF. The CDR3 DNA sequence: TGCAGCGTTAGCCCTCGGCACAGGATACAGAATGAGCAGTTCTTC.

In DNA, the CDR3 is TGTGCCAGCAGCTCCGGTGGTTCTCTCGATGAGCAGTTCTTC. It translates to CASSSGGSLDEQFF. This chain links TRBV7-9 with TRBJ2-1; D is unclear. V was pared by 4 bases and J by 8 bases, with 15 bases between. The CDR3 is 14 amino acids. Germline V gene sequence: CDR1 SEHNR, CDR2 FQNEAQ (reference sequence).

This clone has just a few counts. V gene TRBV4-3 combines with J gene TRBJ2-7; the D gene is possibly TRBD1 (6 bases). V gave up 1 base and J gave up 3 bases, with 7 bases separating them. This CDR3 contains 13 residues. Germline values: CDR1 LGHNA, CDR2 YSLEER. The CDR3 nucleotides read TGCGCCAGCAGCCAAGGACAGGACTACGAGCAGTACTTC. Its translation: CASSQGQDYEQYF.